This TCR beta chain was recovered during a study of tumor-infiltrating lymphocytes in localized non-small cell lung cancer. For the study at large: Tumor tissue and non-adjacent uninvolved lung came from each patient.

Sequencing was performed with immunoSEQ multiplex PCR; in TCRdb, only in-frame clones are kept and a portion is missing. Here the sample spans about 15,000 clones, roughly 82% being singletons. Germline V gene lookup returns CDR1 SGHRS and CDR2 YFSETQ. The V and J ends lost 4 bases and 7 bases, in that order; junction bases with no gene match: 10. The CDR3 spans 15 residues. Study-wide results and caveats: Tumor T-cell fraction was not associated with recurrence-free survival. Not all patients were TCR sequenced, owing to tissue quantity. Different pieces of the same tissue were used for each assay.

With regard to this clone: Its antigen is still unknown.

This TCR was recovered from a human donor with non-small cell lung cancer. The sample consisted of lung tumor tissue. V gene TRBV5-1 combines with J gene TRBJ2-1; 8 bases agree with TRBD2. Here the CDR3 reads CASSDIRGGNNEQFF. CDR3 nucleotides: TGCGCCAGCAGCGACATCCGGGGGGGCAATAATGAGCAGTTCTTC.